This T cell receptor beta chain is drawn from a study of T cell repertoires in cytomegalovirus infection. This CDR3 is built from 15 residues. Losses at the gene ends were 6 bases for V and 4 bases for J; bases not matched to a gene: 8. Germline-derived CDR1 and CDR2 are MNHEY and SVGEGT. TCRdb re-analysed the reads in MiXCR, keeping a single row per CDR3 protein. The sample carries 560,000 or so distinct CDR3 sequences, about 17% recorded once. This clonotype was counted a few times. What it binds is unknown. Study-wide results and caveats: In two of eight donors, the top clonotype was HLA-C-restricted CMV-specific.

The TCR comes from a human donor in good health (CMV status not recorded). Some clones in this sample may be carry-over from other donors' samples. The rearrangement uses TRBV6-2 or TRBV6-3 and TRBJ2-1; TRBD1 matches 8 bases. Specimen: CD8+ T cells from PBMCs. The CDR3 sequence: CASSFVRDRYNEQFF. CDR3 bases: TGTGCCAGCAGCTTCGTTCGGGACAGGTACAATGAGCAGTTCTTC.